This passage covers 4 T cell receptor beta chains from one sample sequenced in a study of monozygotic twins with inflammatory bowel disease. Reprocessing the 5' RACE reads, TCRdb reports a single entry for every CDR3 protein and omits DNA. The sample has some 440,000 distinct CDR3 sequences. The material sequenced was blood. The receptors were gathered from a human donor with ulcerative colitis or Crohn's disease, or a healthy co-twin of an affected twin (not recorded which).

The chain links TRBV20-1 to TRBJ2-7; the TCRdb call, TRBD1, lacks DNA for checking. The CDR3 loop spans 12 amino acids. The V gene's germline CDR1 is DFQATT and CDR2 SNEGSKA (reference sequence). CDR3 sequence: CSAPRQVYEQYF.

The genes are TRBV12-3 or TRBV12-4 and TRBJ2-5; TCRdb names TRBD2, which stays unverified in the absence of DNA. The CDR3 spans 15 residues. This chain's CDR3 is CASSSALAGVETQYF.

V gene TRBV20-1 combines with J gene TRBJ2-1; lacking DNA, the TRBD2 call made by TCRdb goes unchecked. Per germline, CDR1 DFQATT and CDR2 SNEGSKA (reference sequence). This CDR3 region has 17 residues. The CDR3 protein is CSARDRTSGTSYNEQFF.

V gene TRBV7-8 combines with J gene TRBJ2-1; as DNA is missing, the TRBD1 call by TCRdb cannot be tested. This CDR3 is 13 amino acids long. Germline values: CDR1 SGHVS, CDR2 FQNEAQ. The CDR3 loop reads CASTFGQNNEQFF.